This TCR beta chain was captured in a study of identical twins. CDR3 length: 14 residues. Trimming left V 1 base short and J 0 bases short, with 4 bases between. CDR1 MGHRA and CDR2 YSYEKL come from the germline V gene. Using its own MiXCR run on the 5' RACE reads, TCRdb lists one record per CDR3 protein. The sample records around 340,000 distinct CDR3 sequences, about 10% being singletons. Study-wide points: Among monozygotic twins, out-of-frame TCR alpha sharing exceeded what models predicted.

Comment on this clonotype: What it binds is unknown.

The specimen sequenced was naive T cells sorted from blood. The chain combines TRBV4-1 with TRBJ1-3; D is unresolved. The TCR was taken from a woman aged 45-65 years in good health. The DNA of the CDR3 is TGCGCCAGCAGCCAAGTCTTCTCTGGAAACACCATATATTTT. It translates to CASSQVFSGNTIYF.